This passage covers 28 T cell receptor beta chains from one sample sequenced in a study of response to subunit inactivated influenza vaccine. TCRdb re-derived calls from the RT-PCR reads in MiXCR, one entry per CDR3 protein. The profile shows 450,000 to 700,000 distinct CDR3 sequences, 14% of them singletons. Source: PBMCs from blood, taken approximately 12 days after vaccination. These receptors all come from a man aged 45-65 years who received an inactivated influenza vaccine.

This clonotype came up a few times. The chain employs TRBV20-1 and TRBJ2-2; 8 nucleotides agree with TRBD1. CDR1 and CDR2 from the germline V gene are DFQATT and SNEGSKA (reference sequence). V gave up 2 bases and J gave up 4 bases; unmatched junction bases: 6. The CDR3 is 15 amino acids. CDR3: CSARQDRAPTGELFF. CDR3 nucleotides: TGCAGTGCTAGACAGGACAGGGCCCCCACCGGGGAGCTGTTTTTT.

This clonotype has only a few counts. The V gene is TRBV14, the J gene TRBJ2-1; 12 nucleotides agree with TRBD2. This CDR3 region has 17 residues. The J segment lost 4 bases and the V segment lost 4 bases, leaving 8 bases of the junction unmatched. The V gene's germline CDR1 is SGHDN and CDR2 FVKESK. The CDR3 coding sequence is TGTGCCAGCAGCCGACGCCTAGCGGGAGGGGGTTACAATGAGCAGTTCTTC. Translated, it gives CASSRRLAGGGYNEQFF.

The V and J genes are TRBV5-1 and TRBJ2-3; 8 bases line up with TRBD1. CDR1 SGHRS and CDR2 YFSETQ come from the germline V gene. Losses at the gene ends were 0 bases for V and 8 bases for J; bases not matched to a gene: 2. The CDR3 runs 13 residues. In nucleotides, the CDR3 is TGCGCCAGCAGCTTGGACAGGGGGGCTACGCAGTATTTT. Protein: CASSLDRGATQYF.

This clonotype was detected ten times or more. This chain links TRBV20-1 with TRBJ1-5, with 8 bases aligning to TRBD1. Germline lookup yields CDR1 DFQATT and CDR2 SNEGSKA (reference sequence). Trimming took 3 bases from V and 5 from J; bases not matched to a gene: 0. The CDR3 consists of 12 residues. The CDR3 loop reads CSARTGDQPQHF. The CDR3 DNA follows: TGCAGTGCTAGGACAGGGGATCAGCCCCAGCATTTT.

With regard to this clonotype: A much larger clone is a single base away; this may be a read error. The chain links TRBV5-1 to TRBJ2-7; the D is unclear. Germline V gives CDR1 SGHRS, CDR2 YFSETQ. The CDR3 is 15 residues long. In nucleotides, the CDR3 is TGCGCCGGCAGCTTGGCATCTGGGCGGCCCTACGAGCAGTACTTC. Protein sequence: CAGSLASGRPYEQYF.

This clonotype has only a few counts. The chain recombines TRBV5-1 with TRBJ2-7, with 7 nucleotides matching TRBD2. Germline CDR1 and CDR2: SGHRS and YFSETQ. The CDR3 sequence is 13 residues long. V trimming: 4 bases; J trimming: 3 bases; junction bases outside the gene matches: 4. CDR3 in DNA: TGCGCCAGCAGCCCGGGGGACTACTACGAGCAGTACTTC. Translation: CASSPGDYYEQYF.

The CDR3 coding sequence is TGCGCCAGCAGTACAGGGGGCGTATTGGGCTACACCTTC. Translating it yields CASSTGGVLGYTF. The gene calls are TRBV5-1 and TRBJ1-2; TRBD1 matches 9 bases. This CDR3 region has 13 residues. V shed 5 bases, J shed 8 bases, and the junction held 7 bases outside the gene matches. CDR1 is SGHRS and CDR2 is YFSETQ in the germline V gene.

The chain couples TRBV6-5 to TRBJ2-7; 9 positions agree with TRBD2. Unmatched junction bases numbered 7, after V lost 6 bases and J lost 4 bases. The germline CDR1 and CDR2 sequences are MNHEY and SVGAGI. The CDR3 extends over 14 amino acids. CDR3 in DNA: TGTGCCAGCAGCTACAAGCGGGGGGCTTACGAGCAGTACTTC. Translation gives CASSYKRGAYEQYF.

This chain uses TRBV20-1 with TRBJ2-3; 10 nucleotides agree with TRBD2. Per the germline V gene, CDR1 is DFQATT and CDR2 is SNEGSKA (reference sequence). The CDR3 sequence is 15 residues long. With 6 bases clipped from V and 3 bases from J, the junction kept 9 bases outside the gene matches. The CDR3 region is CSASLAGDGTDTQYF. The CDR3 bases are TGCAGTGCCAGTCTAGCGGGAGATGGGACAGATACGCAGTATTTT.

The rearrangement uses TRBV20-1 and TRBJ2-7; no reliable D call. The CDR3 length is 13 residues. Germline V lookup: CDR1 DFQATT, CDR2 SNEGSKA (reference sequence). Trimming took off 5 bases at V and 2 bases at J, with 13 bases between the two ends. The DNA for the CDR3 is TGCAGTGCTGTAGGCAGACCAGCCTACGAGCAGTACTTC. Translated: CSAVGRPAYEQYF.

V usage is TRBV18 and J usage is TRBJ1-5; 8 bases match TRBD1. Germline V lookup: CDR1 KGHSH, CDR2 LQKENI. This CDR3 region has 15 residues. V shed 5 bases, J shed 3 bases, and the junction held 6 bases outside the gene matches. CDR3 bases: TGTGCCAGCTCATTCGGACAGGGATACAATCAGCCCCAGCATTTT. It is translated as CASSFGQGYNQPQHF.

This clonotype was seen a handful of times. The chain couples TRBV29-1 to TRBJ2-3; TRBD2 aligns across 13 bases. The CDR3 contains 16 residues. V gave up 5 bases and J gave up 3 bases; unmatched junction bases: 8. Germline CDR1 is SQVTM and CDR2 is ANQGSEA. CDR3 amino acids: CSVLRTSGSRTDTQYF. As DNA, the CDR3 is TGCAGCGTTCTTCGGACTAGCGGGAGCCGGACAGATACGCAGTATTTT.

The CDR3 nucleotides are TGCGCCAGCAGCCCTCGTCCGTTATCCTACGAGCAGTACTTC. Its protein product is CASSPRPLSYEQYF. This rearrangement joins TRBV4-1 to TRBJ2-7; D uncertain. Germline lookup yields CDR1 MGHRA and CDR2 YSYEKL. The CDR3 extends over 14 amino acids. Deletions cut 4 bases from V and 1 base from J, with 11 bases between.

The chain recombines TRBV6-1 with TRBJ2-4, with TRBD1 matching 9 bases. Losses at the gene ends were 5 bases for V and 0 bases for J; bases not matched to a gene: 5. This CDR3 is built from 16 residues. Germline V gives CDR1 MNHNS, CDR2 SASEGT. The CDR3 nucleotides read TGTGCCAGCAGTCAGGACAGGGGAATAGCCAAAAACATTCAGTACTTC. It is translated as CASSQDRGIAKNIQYF.

The table lists this clonotype with a few counts. J is TRBJ2-6 and V is TRBV28, with TRBD2 identical over 9 bases. The trim removed 3 bases at V and 2 bases at J, leaving 8 bases unmatched. CDR1 is MDHEN and CDR2 is SYDVKM in the germline V gene. The CDR3 is 18 amino acids. The CDR3, as DNA: TGTGCCAGCAGTTTTATAGCGGGGGTTCTGGCTGGGGCCAACGTCCTGACTTTC. Its translation: CASSFIAGVLAGANVLTF. Drawing the rest from reference TRBV28 and TRBJ2-6, the complete variable domain is DVKVTQSSRYLVKRTGEKVFLECVQDMDHENMFWYRQDPGLGLRLIYFSYDVKMKEKGDIPEGYSVSREKKERFSLILESASTNQTSMYLCASSFIAGVLAGANVLTFGAGSRLTVL.

The V and J genes are TRBV30 and TRBJ2-1, with D possibly TRBD1 on 6 matching bases. CDR1 and CDR2 from the germline V gene are GTSNPN and SVGIG (reference sequence). This CDR3 has 12 residues. The V gene lost 0 bases and the J gene lost 10 bases, with 10 bases spanning the gap. CDR3 sequence: CAWSVLRGEQFF. The CDR3 DNA sequence: TGTGCCTGGAGTGTACTAAGGGGGGAGCAGTTCTTC.

The V gene is TRBV7-2, the J gene TRBJ2-3; D possibly uses TRBD1 or TRBD2 (5 bases each). The CDR3 extends over 11 amino acids. Trimming removed 8 bases from V and 7 bases from J, with 10 bases in between. Germline CDR1 reads SGHTA; CDR2 reads FQGNSA. As DNA, the CDR3 is TGTGCCAGCCGAGGGGCTCATACGCAGTATTTT. Translating gives CASRGAHTQYF.

This chain links TRBV7-8 with TRBJ2-7, with a tentative D call TRBD1 (6 bases). Germline V gene lookup returns CDR1 SGHVS and CDR2 FQNEAQ. The V and J ends lost 5 bases and 2 bases respectively, with 10 bases between them. There are 13 residues in the CDR3. DNA for the CDR3: TGTGCCAGCAGCACCAGGGGAACCTACGAGCAGTACTTC. Protein sequence: CASSTRGTYEQYF. The complete variable domain, with remaining parts taken from reference TRBV7-8 and TRBJ2-7, reads GAGVSQSPRYKVAKRGQDVALRCDPISGHVSLFWYQQALGQGPEFLTYFQNEAQLDKSGLPSDRFFAERPEGSVSTLKIQRTQQEDSAVYLCASSTRGTYEQYFGPGTRLTVT.

There are a few counts of this clonotype. The chain recombines TRBV20-1 with TRBJ1-5; maybe TRBD1 (5 bases). Trimming took off 6 bases at V and 9 bases at J, with 24 bases between the two ends. Per germline, CDR1 DFQATT and CDR2 SNEGSKA (reference sequence). The CDR3 is 15 residues long. The CDR3 here is CSANPEVGAMMPQHF. The CDR3 DNA is TGCAGTGCAAACCCCGAGGTAGGGGCCATGATGCCCCAGCATTTT.

The gene calls are TRBV20-1 and TRBJ1-2; 7 bases are a match to TRBD1. CDR3 length: 16 amino acids. V was clipped by 2 bases and J by 4 bases; unmatched bases: 13. Germline CDR1 reads DFQATT; CDR2 reads SNEGSKA (reference sequence). The CDR3 nucleotides are TGCAGTGCTAGACCAAGACAGGGCCTTTTTGGCTATGGCTACACCTTC. Its translation: CSARPRQGLFGYGYTF.

The chain joins TRBV7-3 to TRBJ2-2; 12 bases line up with TRBD2. Germline trimming cut 5 bases from V and 5 bases from J; bases unmatched to any gene: 9. CDR3 length: 17 residues. Germline assignment: CDR1 SGHTA and CDR2 FQGTGA. The CDR3 sequence is CASSPGLAGKKTGELFF. CDR3 coding DNA: TGTGCCAGCAGCCCCGGACTAGCGGGAAAGAAAACCGGGGAGCTGTTTTTT.

J is TRBJ1-2 and V is TRBV28; 12 bases align to TRBD1. The V gene's germline CDR1 is MDHEN and CDR2 SYDVKM. The CDR3 runs 16 residues. J lost 3 bases, V lost 5 bases, and 7 bases had no gene match. Written as DNA, the CDR3 is TGTGCCAGCAGTCTTGGGACAGGGGGCATTGACTATGGCTACACCTTC. Amino acid sequence: CASSLGTGGIDYGYTF.

This clonotype was recorded a few times. The gene calls are TRBV15 and TRBJ2-5; TRBD1 aligns across 12 bases. CDR1 and CDR2 (germline): LNHNV, YYDKDF (reference sequence). Germline trimming cut 5 bases from V and 5 bases from J; bases unmatched to any gene: 6. The CDR3 consists of 15 residues. CDR3 in amino acids: CATSWGTGGEETQYF. The CDR3 DNA follows: TGTGCCACCAGCTGGGGGACAGGGGGCGAGGAGACCCAGTACTTC.

This chain uses TRBV7-9 with TRBJ2-1; TRBD1 agrees at 8 bases. The V gene's germline CDR1 is SEHNR and CDR2 FQNEAQ (reference sequence). The CDR3 is made up of 16 amino acids. Unmatched junction bases numbered 13, after V lost 6 bases and J lost 6 bases. The CDR3 DNA follows: TGTGCCAGCAGTTCAAGCGGACAGGGTAAAACCAATGAGCAGTTCTTC. Protein product: CASSSSGQGKTNEQFF. Full variable domain (rest looked up from reference TRBV7-9 and TRBJ2-1): DTGVSQNPRHKITKRGQNVTFRCDPISEHNRLYWYRQTLGQGPEFLTYFQNEAQLEKSRLLSDRFSAERPKGSFSTLEIQRTEQGDSAMYLCASSSSGQGKTNEQFFGPGTRLTVL.

This clonotype showed up many times. The chain couples TRBV11-2 to TRBJ2-6, with D possibly TRBD2 on 7 matching bases. Germline-derived CDR1 and CDR2 are SGHAT and FQNNGV. The CDR3 is 18 amino acids. Trimming removed 4 bases from V and 4 bases from J, with 20 bases in between. The CDR3 coding sequence is TGTGCCAGCAGCTCTAAGTTGGCGGGGGCATCGGGGGCCAACGTCCTGACTTTC. Residues: CASSSKLAGASGANVLTF.

This clonotype has only a few counts. V is TRBV5-1 and J is TRBJ2-1; 9 nucleotides align to TRBD2. From germline, CDR1 is SGHRS and CDR2 YFSETQ. V shed 2 bases, J shed 5 bases, and the junction held 8 bases outside the gene matches. This CDR3 has 16 amino acids. CDR3 loop: CASSFQLAGGHNEQFF. CDR3 nucleotides: TGCGCCAGCAGCTTCCAACTAGCGGGCGGACACAATGAGCAGTTCTTC. Full variable domain (outside the CDR3, taken from reference TRBV5-1 and TRBJ2-1): KAGVTQTPRYLIKTRGQQVTLSCSPISGHRSVSWYQQTPGQGLQFLFEYFSETQRNKGNFPGRFSGRQFSNSRSEMNVSTLELGDSALYLCASSFQLAGGHNEQFFGPGTRLTVL.

In this sample, this clonotype turned up many times. V is TRBV29-1 and J is TRBJ2-1; weak D call: TRBD2 (6 bases). Germline lookup yields CDR1 SQVTM and CDR2 ANQGSEA. The germline V and J ends were trimmed by 8 bases and 0 bases, with 20 bases remaining between them. This CDR3 has 16 residues. The CDR3 DNA follows: TGCAGCACTGAGGGAGGACACCAGAGCTCCTACAATGAGCAGTTCTTC. This translates into CSTEGGHQSSYNEQFF.

The J gene is TRBJ2-1, the V gene TRBV20-1; D is unresolved. The V gene lost 5 bases and the J gene lost 0 bases, with 14 bases spanning the gap. Germline CDR1 is DFQATT and CDR2 is SNEGSKA (reference sequence). The CDR3 runs 15 residues. The CDR3 loop reads CSAQHWPSSYNEQFF. The CDR3 coding sequence is TGCAGTGCTCAACACTGGCCGAGCTCCTACAATGAGCAGTTCTTC.